The T cell receptor beta chain under discussion was sequenced for a study of T cell changes during pregnancy in multiple sclerosis. Germline V gene lookup returns CDR1 MDHEN and CDR2 SYDVKM. This CDR3 has 20 amino acids. Unmatched junction bases numbered 15, after V lost 3 bases and J lost 2 bases. Clones were sequenced by immunoSEQ multiplex PCR, and TCRdb holds only the in-frame ones, with some missing. The data hold 75,000 to 95,000 clones, with about 94% observed a single time. The sequence derives from a female donor with multiple sclerosis, enrolled in a pregnancy study. The rearrangement uses TRBV28 and TRBJ2-1; 11 positions agree with TRBD2. The sample was CD4+ T cells from peripheral blood mononuclear cells, taken after pregnancy. The CDR3 loop is CASSFSSGRFSRSPYNEQFF. CDR3 bases: TGTGCCAGCAGTTTCTCTAGCGGGAGGTTCTCCCGTAGCCCCTACAATGAGCAGTTCTTC.